The 16 T cell receptor beta chains below all came from one sample that was sequenced in a study of cytomegalovirus exposure and HLA in healthy donors. In the PCR, 60 Vbeta and 13 Jbeta primers were used. Sequencing used immunoSEQ multiplex PCR; TCRdb keeps in-frame clones, though not all of them. Of about 170,000 clones in the sample, approximately 81% were seen once. The sequenced sample was PBMCs. These receptors all stem from a man younger than 45 in good health and CMV-seropositive.

The rearrangement links TRBV7-2 to TRBJ2-5; 8 positions match TRBD1. Germline V gives CDR1 SGHTA, CDR2 FQGNSA. This CDR3 is built from 17 residues. The V segment lost 3 bases and the J segment 4 bases; nucleotides outside the gene matches: 13. This CDR3 reads CASSFTPFQGARETQYF. The DNA of the CDR3 is TGTGCCAGCAGCTTTACTCCCTTCCAGGGGGCACGAGAGACCCAGTACTTC.

For this clone: An end of the junction differs from the germline gene, which may be a read error. The V call is TRBV7-9, the J call TRBJ2-7; TRBD1 agrees at 7 bases. CDR3 length equals 14 residues. Germline CDR1 is SEHNR and CDR2 is FQNEAQ (reference sequence). The CDR3 bases are TGTTCCAGCAGCTCTCTACAGGGGTATTACGAGCAGTACTTC. Amino acid sequence: CSSSSLQGYYEQYF.

This sequence joins TRBV11-3 and TRBJ2-7, with 7 bases identical to TRBD1. Germline values: CDR1 SGHNT, CDR2 YENEEA. CDR3 length equals 11 residues. Trimming at V came to 5 bases and at J to 7 bases, leaving 2 bases not matched to a gene. The DNA for the CDR3 is TGTGCCAGCAGCATCAGGGGGGAGCAGTACTTC. Amino acid sequence: CASSIRGEQYF.

This chain connects TRBV7-3 to TRBJ2-5, with D tentatively TRBD2 (5 bases). Per germline, CDR1 SGHTA and CDR2 FQGTGA. V shed 5 bases and J shed 3 bases, with 10 bases lying between them. The CDR3 sequence is 13 residues long. CDR3 loop: CASSRGREETQYF. CDR3 in DNA: TGTGCCAGCAGCCGCGGGCGGGAAGAGACCCAGTACTTC. The full variable domain, in which reference TRBV7-3 and TRBJ2-5 provide the parts outside the CDR3, is GAGVSQTPSNKVTEKGKYVELRCDPISGHTALYWYRQSLGQGPEFLIYFQGTGAADDSGLPNDRFFAVRPEGSVSTLKIQRTERGDSAVYLCASSRGREETQYFGPGTRLLVL.

The gene calls are TRBV19 and TRBJ2-2; the match to TRBD2 covers 11 bases. CDR3 size: 14 residues. The ends lost 6 bases at V and 8 bases at J; junction bases unmatched: 5. Per the germline V gene, CDR1 is LNHDA and CDR2 is SQIVND (reference sequence). The CDR3 sequence: CASRRLAGSGELFF. In DNA, the CDR3 is TGTGCCAGTAGGAGACTAGCGGGATCTGGGGAGCTGTTTTTT.

This chain links TRBV27 with TRBJ2-1, with a weak D call TRBD2 (5 bases). CDR1 and CDR2 from the germline V gene are MNHEY and SMNVEV (reference sequence). The germline V and J ends were trimmed by 10 bases and 4 bases, with 14 bases remaining between them. This CDR3 is 13 amino acids long. CDR3: CATSASGYNEQFF. For the CDR3, the DNA is TGTGCCACCTCTGCCAGCGGATACAATGAGCAGTTCTTC.

The V and J genes are TRBV6-1 and TRBJ1-4, with 8 bases aligning to TRBD1. V lost 4 bases to trimming and J lost 8 bases; unmatched junction nucleotides: 3. Germline loops: CDR1 MNHNS, CDR2 SASEGT. The CDR3 length is 13 residues. The CDR3 nucleotides read TGTGCCAGCAGTGTACAGGGGGACGAAAAACTGTTTTTT. This sequence encodes CASSVQGDEKLFF.

The J gene is TRBJ1-5, the V gene TRBV4-3; D unresolved. V was cut by 0 bases and J by 6 bases, with 6 bases left in between. The CDR3 covers 13 residues. Germline V lookup: CDR1 LGHNA, CDR2 YSLEER. This chain's CDR3 is CASSQDFRQPQHF. In nucleotides, the CDR3 is TGCGCCAGCAGCCAAGATTTCCGTCAGCCCCAGCATTTT.

This clone was counted once. The genes are TRBV6-1 and TRBJ2-1; D is perhaps TRBD2 (5 bases). Trimming pared 6 bases from V and 1 base from J, leaving 10 bases between. The CDR3 totals 14 residues. Looked up from germline, CDR1 is MNHNS and CDR2 is SASEGT. CDR3 coding DNA: TGTGCCAGCAGCGGAGGACCTTCCTACAATGAGCAGTTCTTC. The encoded protein is CASSGGPSYNEQFF.

The chain couples TRBV2 to TRBJ1-5; a possible D gene is TRBD1 (6 bases). The V end lost 1 base, the J end lost 3 bases, and 16 bases lay between the germline ends. The germline V gene encodes CDR1 SNHLY and CDR2 FYNNEI. The CDR3 covers 17 residues. CDR3 coding DNA: TGTGCCAGCAGTGAAGAAAGCCTAGGGGGTCTCAATCAGCCCCAGCATTTT. Protein sequence: CASSEESLGGLNQPQHF.

The rearrangement uses TRBV27 and TRBJ2-2; the D gene is possibly TRBD2 (5 bases). The V end was cut by 4 bases, the J end by 6 bases, with 15 bases between. This CDR3 region has 15 residues. Germline CDR1 MNHEY, CDR2 SMNVEV (reference sequence). In DNA, the CDR3 is TGTGCCAGCAGTTCTAGGACTGGGAAGTCCGGGGAGCTGTTTTTT. It yields the protein CASSSRTGKSGELFF.

This clone was picked up one time. The chain links TRBV7-8 to TRBJ2-7; 8 nucleotides agree with TRBD2. The CDR3 is 13 amino acids. The V gene end was trimmed by 4 bases and the J gene end by 6 bases; junction bases not matched to a gene: 5. Germline V gene sequence: CDR1 SGHVS, CDR2 FQNEAQ. CDR3 loop: CASSSRTSTEQYV. In DNA, the CDR3 is TGTGCCAGCAGCTCCCGGACTAGCACCGAGCAGTACGTC.

Points on this clone: Other nucleotide sequences in the sample specify the same CDR3. The J gene is TRBJ1-1, the V gene TRBV27; possible D gene TRBD1, 6 bases. CDR1 is MNHEY, CDR2 SMNVEV, per germline (reference sequence). V was pared by 2 bases and J by 5 bases, with 12 bases between. This CDR3 comprises 14 residues. CDR3 bases: TGTGCCAGCAGTTTACGAGGGGGTTCGACTGAAGCTTTCTTT. This sequence encodes CASSLRGGSTEAFF.

This sequence joins TRBV5-1 and TRBJ2-3; 13 bases are a match to TRBD2. CDR3 length equals 17 residues. V shed 4 bases and J 2 bases; nucleotides not matched to a gene: 7. Germline CDR1 SGHRS, CDR2 YFSETQ. Here the CDR3 DNA reads TGCGCCAGCAGCGTGGGACTAGCGGGGACCCTCACAGATACGCAGTATTTT. Translation gives CASSVGLAGTLTDTQYF.

This clone came up once. This chain connects TRBV4-2 to TRBJ2-3; 7 positions match TRBD2. V lost 2 bases, J lost 2 bases, and 4 bases stayed unmatched. Per the germline V gene, CDR1 is LGHNA and CDR2 is YNFKEQ. The CDR3 runs to 15 residues. The CDR3 spells CASSQLREHTDTQYF. CDR3 in DNA: TGTGCCAGCAGCCAACTGCGGGAGCACACAGATACGCAGTATTTT.

The gene calls are TRBV7-6 and TRBJ2-2; 8 bases fit TRBD2. V lost 5 bases and J lost 8; bases outside the gene matches: 7. CDR1 SGHVS and CDR2 FNYEAQ come from the germline V gene. CDR3 length equals 14 residues. The DNA for the CDR3 is TGTGCCAGCAGCCGAAGCGGGGGCGTTGGGGAGCTGTTTTTT. Protein product: CASSRSGGVGELFF.